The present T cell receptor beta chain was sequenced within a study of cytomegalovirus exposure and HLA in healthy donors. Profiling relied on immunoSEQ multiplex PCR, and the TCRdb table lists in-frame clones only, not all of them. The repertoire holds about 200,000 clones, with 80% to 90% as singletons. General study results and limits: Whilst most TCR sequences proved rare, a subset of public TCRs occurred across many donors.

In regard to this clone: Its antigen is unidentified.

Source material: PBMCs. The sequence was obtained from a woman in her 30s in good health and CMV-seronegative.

This CDR3 is CASSPLVKPGNTIYF. The CDR3 DNA is TGTGCCAGCAGCCCACTCGTGAAACCTGGAAACACCATATATTTT. The J gene is TRBJ1-3, the V gene TRBV7-2; D ambiguous. The CDR3 consists of 15 residues. V was cut by 5 bases and J by 2 bases, with 13 bases left in between. Looked up from germline, CDR1 is SGHTA and CDR2 is FQGNSA.